This T cell receptor beta chain was documented in a study of cytomegalovirus exposure and HLA in healthy donors. Whole-study results and caveats: The classifier reportedly diagnosed cytomegalovirus status with high sensitivity and specificity.

With respect to this clone: The antigen remains unidentified.

V shed 2 bases, J shed 0 bases, and the junction held 6 bases outside the gene matches. Germline V gene lookup returns CDR1 MNHEY and CDR2 SVGAGI. The CDR3 length is 16 residues. Use of 60 Vbeta and 13 Jbeta primers characterized the PCR. Generated by immunoSEQ multiplex PCR, the TCRdb table keeps only in-frame clones and is missing some. The table records around 95,000 clones, roughly four fifths of them present only once. Sequenced input: PBMCs. The chain employs TRBV6-5 and TRBJ1-1; 7 nucleotides agree with TRBD1. This receptor was taken from a man younger than 45 in good health and CMV-seropositive. CDR3 in DNA: TGTGCCAGCAGTTACATCAGGGGGAACATGAACACTGAAGCTTTCTTT. This sequence encodes CASSYIRGNMNTEAFF.